The following is a T cell receptor (beta chain) sequence with its context. These data originate in a study of blood T cell repertoires in COVID-19. There are 14 residues in the CDR3. V was cut by 4 bases and J by 3 bases, with 10 bases left in between. Germline V gene data show CDR1 as KGHDR and CDR2 as SFDVKD. The protocol was immunoSEQ multiplex PCR, while the TCRdb copy is restricted to in-frame clones and leaves out a portion. The sample shows 37,000 or so clones, roughly 88% of them seen only once. The TCR originated in a man aged 65 to 79 with acute or convalescent COVID-19. The specimen was peripheral blood. This sequence joins TRBV24-1 and TRBJ2-3; tentative D call: TRBD2 (7 bases). Here the CDR3 reads CATSEEGGTDTQYF. The CDR3 region has the DNA TGTGCCACCAGTGAAGAGGGGGGGACAGATACGCAGTATTTT.